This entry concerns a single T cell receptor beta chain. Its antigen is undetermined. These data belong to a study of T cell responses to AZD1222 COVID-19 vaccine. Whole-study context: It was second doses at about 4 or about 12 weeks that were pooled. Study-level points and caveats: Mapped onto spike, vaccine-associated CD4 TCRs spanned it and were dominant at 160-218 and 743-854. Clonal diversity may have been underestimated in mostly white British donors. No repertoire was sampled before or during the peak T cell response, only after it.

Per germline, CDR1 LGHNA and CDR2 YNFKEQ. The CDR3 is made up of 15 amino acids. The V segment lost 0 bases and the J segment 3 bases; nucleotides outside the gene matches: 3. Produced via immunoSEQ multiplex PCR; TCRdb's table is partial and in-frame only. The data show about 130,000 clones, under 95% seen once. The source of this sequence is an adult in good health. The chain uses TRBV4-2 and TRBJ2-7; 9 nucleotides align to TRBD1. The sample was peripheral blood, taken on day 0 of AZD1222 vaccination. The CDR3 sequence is CASSQDETGGYEQYF. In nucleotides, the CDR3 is TGTGCCAGCAGCCAAGATGAGACAGGGGGCTACGAGCAGTACTTC.